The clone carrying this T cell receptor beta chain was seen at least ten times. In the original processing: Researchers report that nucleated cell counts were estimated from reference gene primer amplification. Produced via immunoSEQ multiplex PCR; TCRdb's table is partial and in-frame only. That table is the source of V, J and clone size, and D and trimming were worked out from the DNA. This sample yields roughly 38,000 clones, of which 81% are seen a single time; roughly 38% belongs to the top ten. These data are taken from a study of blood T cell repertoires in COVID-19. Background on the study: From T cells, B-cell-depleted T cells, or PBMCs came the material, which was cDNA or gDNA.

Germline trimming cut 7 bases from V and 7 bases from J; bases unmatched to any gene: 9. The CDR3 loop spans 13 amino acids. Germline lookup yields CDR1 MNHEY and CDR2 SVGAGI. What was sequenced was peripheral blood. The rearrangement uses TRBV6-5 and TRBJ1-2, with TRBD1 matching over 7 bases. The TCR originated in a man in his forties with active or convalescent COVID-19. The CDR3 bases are TGTGCCAGCAACGAACTACGACAGGGTGGCTACACCTTC. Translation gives CASNELRQGGYTF.